The present T cell receptor (beta chain) was sequenced within a study of T cell responses to AZD1222 COVID-19 vaccine. The overall study: Second doses were pooled across both intervals (about 4 or about 12 weeks). Study results and limitations: Clonal diversity may have been underestimated in mostly white British donors. Among vaccine-associated CD4 TCRs, coverage spanned spike, with dominance at 160-218 and 743-854.

There are a few counts of this clone. Its antigen is currently unknown. Method: immunoSEQ multiplex PCR; TCRdb's copy keeps in-frame clones and lacks some. This sample yields fewer than 150,000 clones, of which roughly 82% are seen a single time; approximately 4% belongs to the top ten. V gave up 6 bases and J gave up 0 bases, with 15 bases separating them. Germline-derived CDR1 and CDR2 are MNHEY and SMNVEV (reference sequence). This CDR3 spans 16 amino acids. This rearrangement joins TRBV27 to TRBJ2-4; possible D gene TRBD1, 5 bases. This TCR was recovered from an adult in good health. This specimen was peripheral blood, taken on day 0 of AZD1222 vaccination. This CDR3 is CASRPLQGIAKNIQYF. Here the CDR3 DNA reads TGTGCCAGCAGACCCCTCCAGGGTATAGCCAAAAACATTCAGTACTTC.